The clone carrying this T cell receptor (beta chain) was picked up many times. The target antigen is unknown. This entry belongs to a study of T cells after yellow fever vaccination. Points from the study as a whole: Subsequent to the booster, the majority of primary-vaccination clones reappeared (approximately 95% CD4, roughly 90% CD8).

Germline values: CDR1 SGHVS, CDR2 FNYEAQ. The CDR3 is made up of 14 amino acids. Trimming left V 4 bases short and J 1 base short, with 9 bases between. TCRdb redid the calling of the 5' RACE reads with MiXCR, one entry per CDR3 protein. The table has 160,000 or so distinct CDR3 sequences, around 7.3% seen once. The sequence was collected from a man aged 18 to 35 who received the YFV17D yellow fever vaccine. The sequenced sample was CD4+ T cells sorted from PBMCs, obtained about 5 days after the first yellow fever vaccination. V usage is TRBV7-6 and J usage is TRBJ2-3, with D possibly matching TRBD1 (5 bases). In DNA, the CDR3 is TGTGCCAGCAGCTCCGGACAAGGCACAGATACGCAGTATTTT. Translated, it gives CASSSGQGTDTQYF.